What follows are 9 T cell receptor beta chains derived from one specimen sequenced in a study of cytotoxic CD8 clonotypes in ibrutinib-treated CLL. TCRdb's copy holds only in-frame clones and misses some; the assay was immunoSEQ multiplex PCR. Among some 120,000 clones, approximately 81% were seen once, and the ten largest hold 2.5% to 3.5%. The sample was PBMCs, taken after 24 months of ibrutinib treatment. The receptors come from a human donor with chronic lymphocytic leukemia.

This rearrangement joins TRBV6-1 to TRBJ1-1; 9 nucleotides agree with TRBD1. Germline CDR1 is MNHNS and CDR2 is SASEGT. V dropped 6 bases and J dropped 4; count of bases not matched to a gene: 6. The CDR3 is 14 amino acids. The CDR3 region is CASSRDRVLTEAFF. The CDR3 DNA reads TGTGCCAGCAGCCGGGACAGGGTACTCACTGAAGCTTTCTTT.

This chain links TRBV28 with TRBJ2-5; weak D call: TRBD1 (5 bases). This CDR3 comprises 14 residues. Looked up from germline, CDR1 is MDHEN and CDR2 is SYDVKM. Trimming took 5 bases from V and 2 from J, leaving 12 bases between them. The CDR3 protein is CASSLQTEQETQYF. DNA for the CDR3: TGTGCCAGCAGTCTCCAGACAGAACAAGAGACCCAGTACTTC. Looking up the rest from reference TRBV28 and TRBJ2-5 gives the full variable domain: DVKVTQSSRYLVKRTGEKVFLECVQDMDHENMFWYRQDPGLGLRLIYFSYDVKMKEKGDIPEGYSVSREKKERFSLILESASTNQTSMYLCASSLQTEQETQYFGPGTRLLVL.

Turning to this clone: The sample has other DNA sequences that encode this CDR3 too. The CDR3: CASSIGAERNQPQHF. The CDR3 DNA sequence: TGTGCCAGTAGTATAGGGGCAGAGCGCAATCAGCCCCAGCATTTT. The genes are TRBV19 and TRBJ1-5; D remains unclear. The V end lost 1 base, the J end lost 2 bases, and 9 bases lay between the germline ends. The length of the CDR3 is 15 residues. Germline V gene data show CDR1 as LNHDA and CDR2 as SQIVND (reference sequence). Combining the CDR3 with reference TRBV19 and TRBJ1-5 gives the whole variable domain DGGITQSPKYLFRKEGQNVTLSCEQNLNHDAMYWYRQDPGQGLRLIYYSQIVNDFQKGDIAEGYSVSREKKESFPLTVTSAQKNPTAFYLCASSIGAERNQPQHFGDGTRLSIL.

This clone was seen just once. The chain employs TRBV5-1 and TRBJ2-1; 9 nucleotides match TRBD2. V lost 5 bases, J lost 1 base, and 13 bases stayed unmatched. Germline CDR1 and CDR2: SGHRS and YFSETQ. The CDR3 is 18 amino acids. DNA of the CDR3: TGCGCCAGCAGGAGGGTTCCGAGCGGGGGGTCTTCCTACAATGAGCAGTTCTTC. This codes for CASRRVPSGGSSYNEQFF.

The chain carries TRBV7-3 and TRBJ2-1; TRBD1 matches 8 bases. CDR1 and CDR2 (germline): SGHTA, FQGTGA. The length of the CDR3 is 21 residues. With 1 base clipped from V and 2 bases from J, the junction kept 19 bases outside the gene matches. CDR3 DNA sequence: TGTGCCAGCAGCTTAAAGGGGCCAGGGGGCCCAACATGGTGGACCTACAATGAGCAGTTCTTC. Translating gives CASSLKGPGGPTWWTYNEQFF.

This chain uses TRBV10-3 with TRBJ1-1, with a possible D match to TRBD1 (5 bases). CDR3 length: 14 amino acids. From germline, CDR1 is ENHRY and CDR2 SYGVKD. Trimming left V 6 bases short and J 0 bases short, with 11 bases between. The CDR3 sequence: CAIRFSRVNTEAFF. In nucleotides, the CDR3 is TGTGCCATCAGATTTAGCAGGGTGAACACTGAAGCTTTCTTT.

The V and J genes are TRBV7-2 and TRBJ2-3, with D unclear. This CDR3 contains 14 residues. Germline V lookup: CDR1 SGHTA, CDR2 FQGNSA. V was shortened by 2 bases and J by 2 bases, with 8 bases between the two germline ends. In nucleotides, the CDR3 is TGTGCCAGCAGCTTAAGTCAGGTCACAGATACGCAGTATTTT. Its translation: CASSLSQVTDTQYF.

The V call is TRBV29-1, the J call TRBJ2-1; maybe TRBD2 (6 bases). Germline loops: CDR1 SQVTM, CDR2 ANQGSEA. V dropped 4 bases and J dropped 4 bases, with 14 bases sitting between them. The CDR3 is made up of 14 amino acids. CDR3 residues: CSVAGDGGYNEQFF. The CDR3 DNA reads as TGCAGCGTTGCCGGGGACGGAGGGTACAATGAGCAGTTCTTC.

The gene calls are TRBV2 and TRBJ2-7, with TRBD1 matching 8 bases. The V gene's germline CDR1 is SNHLY and CDR2 FYNNEI. V was pared by 0 bases and J by 2 bases, with 3 bases of the junction left unmatched. This CDR3 comprises 15 residues. The CDR3 loop reads CASSEARTGTYEQYF. CDR3 DNA: TGTGCCAGCAGTGAAGCAAGGACAGGGACCTACGAGCAGTACTTC. The full variable domain, in which reference TRBV2 and TRBJ2-7 provide the parts outside the CDR3, is EPEVTQTPSHQVTQMGQEVILRCVPISNHLYFYWYRQILGQKVEFLVSFYNNEISEKSEIFDDQFSVERPDGSNFTLKIRSTKLEDSAMYFCASSEARTGTYEQYFGPGTRLTVT.